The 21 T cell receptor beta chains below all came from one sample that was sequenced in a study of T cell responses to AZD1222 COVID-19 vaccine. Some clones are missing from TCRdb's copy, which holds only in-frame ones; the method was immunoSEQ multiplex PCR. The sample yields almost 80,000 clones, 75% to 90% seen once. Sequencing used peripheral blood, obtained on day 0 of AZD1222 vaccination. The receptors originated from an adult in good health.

CDR3 sequence (DNA): TGTGCCAGCAGTCAATACCCCGCAGGGGGCGCCGGGGAGCAGTACTTC. Translating gives CASSQYPAGGAGEQYF. The chain carries TRBV27 and TRBJ2-7; 8 nucleotides match TRBD1. Germline values: CDR1 MNHEY, CDR2 SMNVEV (reference sequence). The CDR3 consists of 16 residues. Trimming removed 5 bases from V and 7 bases from J; junction bases left unmatched: 16.

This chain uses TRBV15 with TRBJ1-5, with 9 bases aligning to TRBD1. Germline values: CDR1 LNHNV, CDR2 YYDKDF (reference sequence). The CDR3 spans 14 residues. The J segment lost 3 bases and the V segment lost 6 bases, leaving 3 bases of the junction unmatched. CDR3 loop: CATSRDRDNQPQHF. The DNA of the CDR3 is TGTGCCACCAGTAGGGACAGGGACAATCAGCCCCAGCATTTT. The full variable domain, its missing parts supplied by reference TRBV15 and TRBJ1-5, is DAMVIQNPRYQVTQFGKPVTLSCSQTLNHNVMYWYQQKSSQAPKLLFHYYDKDFNNEADTPDNFQSRRPNTSFCFLDIRSPGLGDTAMYLCATSRDRDNQPQHFGDGTRLSIL.

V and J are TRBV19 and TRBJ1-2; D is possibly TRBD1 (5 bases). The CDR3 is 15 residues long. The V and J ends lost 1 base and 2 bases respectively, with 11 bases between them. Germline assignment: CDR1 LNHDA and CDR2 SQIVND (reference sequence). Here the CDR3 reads CASSIGQGKNYGYTF. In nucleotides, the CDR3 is TGTGCCAGTAGTATAGGGCAGGGCAAGAACTATGGCTACACCTTC.

The DNA of the CDR3 is TGTGCCAGCAGCGGTACTAGCGTCTGGGAGACCCAGTACTTC. It specifies CASSGTSVWETQYF. The chain has TRBV27 and TRBJ2-5; 7 nucleotides agree with TRBD2. This CDR3 is built from 14 residues. V lost 6 bases and J lost 5; bases outside the gene matches: 9. Germline V CDR1 and CDR2: MNHEY, SMNVEV (reference sequence).

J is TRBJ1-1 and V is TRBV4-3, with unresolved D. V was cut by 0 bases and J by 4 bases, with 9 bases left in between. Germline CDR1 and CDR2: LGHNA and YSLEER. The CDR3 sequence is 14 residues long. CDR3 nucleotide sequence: TGCGCCAGCAGCCAAGATCTAGGCGCCACTGAAGCTTTCTTT. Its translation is CASSQDLGATEAFF.

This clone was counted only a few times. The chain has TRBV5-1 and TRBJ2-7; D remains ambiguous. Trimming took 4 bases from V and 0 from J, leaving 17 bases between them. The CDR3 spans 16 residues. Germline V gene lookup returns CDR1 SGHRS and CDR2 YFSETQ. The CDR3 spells CASSLNVGSSSYEQYF. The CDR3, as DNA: TGCGCCAGCAGCCTCAACGTGGGCTCCTCCTCCTACGAGCAGTACTTC. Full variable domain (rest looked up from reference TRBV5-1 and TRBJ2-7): KAGVTQTPRYLIKTRGQQVTLSCSPISGHRSVSWYQQTPGQGLQFLFEYFSETQRNKGNFPGRFSGRQFSNSRSEMNVSTLELGDSALYLCASSLNVGSSSYEQYFGPGTRLTVT.

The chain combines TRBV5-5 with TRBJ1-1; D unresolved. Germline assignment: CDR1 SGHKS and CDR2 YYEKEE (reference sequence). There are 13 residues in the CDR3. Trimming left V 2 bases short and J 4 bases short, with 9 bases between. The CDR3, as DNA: TGTGCCAGCAGCTTAATGGAGGTCACTGAAGCTTTCTTT. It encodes CASSLMEVTEAFF.

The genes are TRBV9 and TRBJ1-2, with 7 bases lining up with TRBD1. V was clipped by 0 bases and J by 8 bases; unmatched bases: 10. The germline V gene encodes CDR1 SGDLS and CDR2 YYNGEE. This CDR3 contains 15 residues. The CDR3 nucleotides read TGTGCCAGCAGCGTAGATGGGCTTCAGGGGGAGGGCTACACCTTC. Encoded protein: CASSVDGLQGEGYTF.

The CDR3, as DNA: TGTGCCAGCAGCTCCGGACAGGGGTCTCCTGGGGCCAACGTCCTGACTTTC. It specifies CASSSGQGSPGANVLTF. This chain connects TRBV7-2 to TRBJ2-6; 9 positions match TRBD1. This CDR3 comprises 17 residues. V trimming: 4 bases; J trimming: 2 bases; junction bases outside the gene matches: 6. The V gene's germline CDR1 is SGHTA and CDR2 FQGNSA.

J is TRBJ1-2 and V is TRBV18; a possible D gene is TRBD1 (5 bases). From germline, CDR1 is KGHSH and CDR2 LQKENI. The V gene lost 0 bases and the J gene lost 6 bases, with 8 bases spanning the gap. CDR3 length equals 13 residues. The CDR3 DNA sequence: TGTGCCAGCTCACCACCACCAGGGAATGGCTACACCTTC. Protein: CASSPPPGNGYTF. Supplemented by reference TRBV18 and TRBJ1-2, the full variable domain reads NAGVMQNPRHLVRRRGQEARLRCSPMKGHSHVYWYRQLPEEGLKFMVYLQKENIIDESGMPKERFSAEFPKEGPSILRIQQVVRGDSAAYFCASSPPPGNGYTFGSGTRLTVV.

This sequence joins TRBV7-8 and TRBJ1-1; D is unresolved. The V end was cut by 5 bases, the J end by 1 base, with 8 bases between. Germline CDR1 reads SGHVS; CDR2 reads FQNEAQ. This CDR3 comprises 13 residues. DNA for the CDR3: TGTGCCAGCAGCCGCTCTCGGAACACTGAAGCTTTCTTT. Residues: CASSRSRNTEAFF.

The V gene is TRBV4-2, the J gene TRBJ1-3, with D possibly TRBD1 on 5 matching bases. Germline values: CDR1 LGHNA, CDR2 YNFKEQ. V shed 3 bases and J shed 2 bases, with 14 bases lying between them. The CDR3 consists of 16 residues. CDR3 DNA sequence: TGTGCCAGCAGCCATGACCTCGGCAGGGCTGGAAACACCATATATTTT. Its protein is CASSHDLGRAGNTIYF.

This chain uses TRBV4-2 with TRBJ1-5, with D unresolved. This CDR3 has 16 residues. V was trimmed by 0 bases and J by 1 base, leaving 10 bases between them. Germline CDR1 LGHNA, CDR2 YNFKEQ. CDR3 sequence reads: CASSQDGNPSNQPQHF. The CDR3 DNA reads TGTGCCAGCAGCCAAGACGGAAATCCCAGCAATCAGCCCCAGCATTTT.

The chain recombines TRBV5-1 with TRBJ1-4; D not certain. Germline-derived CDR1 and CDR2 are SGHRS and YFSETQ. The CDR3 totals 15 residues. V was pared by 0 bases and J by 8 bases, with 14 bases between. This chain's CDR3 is CASSLADPSGEKLFF. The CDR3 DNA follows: TGCGCCAGCAGCTTGGCGGACCCTTCTGGGGAAAAACTGTTTTTT.

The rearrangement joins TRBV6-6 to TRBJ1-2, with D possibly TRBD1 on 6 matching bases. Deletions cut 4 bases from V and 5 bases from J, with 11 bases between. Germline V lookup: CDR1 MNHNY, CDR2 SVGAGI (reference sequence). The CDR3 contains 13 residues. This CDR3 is CASSWTADYGYTF. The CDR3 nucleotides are TGTGCCAGCAGTTGGACAGCAGATTATGGCTACACCTTC.

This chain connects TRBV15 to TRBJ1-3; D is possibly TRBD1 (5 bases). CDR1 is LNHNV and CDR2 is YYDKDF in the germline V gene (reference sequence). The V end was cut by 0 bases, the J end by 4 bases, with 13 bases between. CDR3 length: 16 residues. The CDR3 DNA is TGTGCCACCAGCAGAGATCTGCAGGGAACAGGAAACACCATATATTTT. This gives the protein CATSRDLQGTGNTIYF.

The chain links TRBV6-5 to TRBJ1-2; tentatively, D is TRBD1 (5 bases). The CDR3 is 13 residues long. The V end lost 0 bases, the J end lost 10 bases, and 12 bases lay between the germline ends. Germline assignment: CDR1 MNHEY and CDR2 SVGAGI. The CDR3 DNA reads TGTGCCAGCAGTTACTCTCCTCAGGGAGACTACACCTTC. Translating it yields CASSYSPQGDYTF.

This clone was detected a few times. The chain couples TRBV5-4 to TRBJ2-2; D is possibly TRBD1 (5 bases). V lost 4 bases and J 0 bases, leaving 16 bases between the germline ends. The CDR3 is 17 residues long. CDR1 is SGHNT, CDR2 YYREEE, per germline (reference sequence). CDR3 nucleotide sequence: TGTGCCAGCAGCCTCCGTGGCACCAGGGCGAACACCGGGGAGCTGTTTTTT. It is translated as CASSLRGTRANTGELFF.

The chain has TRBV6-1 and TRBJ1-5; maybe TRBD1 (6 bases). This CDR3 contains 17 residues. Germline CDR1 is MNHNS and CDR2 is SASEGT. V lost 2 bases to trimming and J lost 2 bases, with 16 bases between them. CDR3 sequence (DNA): TGTGCCAGCAGTGAACTAGGGACATCCGGGGGCAATCAGCCCCAGCATTTT. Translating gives CASSELGTSGGNQPQHF.

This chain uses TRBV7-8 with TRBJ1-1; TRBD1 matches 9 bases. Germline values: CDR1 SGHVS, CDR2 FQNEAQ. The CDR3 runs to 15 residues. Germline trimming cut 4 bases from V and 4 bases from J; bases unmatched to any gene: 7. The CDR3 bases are TGTGCCAGCAGCTGGGGACAGGGCAGGGGCACTGAAGCTTTCTTT. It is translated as CASSWGQGRGTEAFF.

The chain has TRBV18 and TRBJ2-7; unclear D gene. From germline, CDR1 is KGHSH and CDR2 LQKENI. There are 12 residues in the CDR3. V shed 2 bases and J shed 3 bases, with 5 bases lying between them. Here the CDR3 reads CASSPGFYEQYF. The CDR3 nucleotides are TGTGCCAGCTCACCAGGTTTCTACGAGCAGTACTTC.